This TCR beta chain was recovered during a study of cytomegalovirus exposure and HLA in healthy donors. Remarks on this clone: The target antigen is unknown.

TCRdb's table, derived via immunoSEQ multiplex PCR, lists solely in-frame clones and lacks some. The sample records 150,000 to 200,000 clones, more than 80% being singletons. Study-wide points: Using the classifier, cytomegalovirus status was reportedly diagnosed with high specificity and sensitivity.

This clonotype originated in a man younger than 35 in good health and CMV-seropositive. Source material: PBMCs.

CDR3 DNA: TGTGCCAGCAGTCCACAGGACCTCTCCTACAATGAGCAGTTCTTC. This encodes CASSPQDLSYNEQFF. The chain employs TRBV7-3 and TRBJ2-1; maybe TRBD1 (5 bases). This CDR3 region has 15 residues. Germline V gene sequence: CDR1 SGHTA, CDR2 FQGTGA. V lost 6 bases, J lost 0 bases, and 12 bases lay in between. The whole variable domain, remainder taken from reference TRBV7-3 and TRBJ2-1, is GAGVSQTPSNKVTEKGKYVELRCDPISGHTALYWYRQSLGQGPEFLIYFQGTGAADDSGLPNDRFFAVRPEGSVSTLKIQRTERGDSAVYLCASSPQDLSYNEQFFGPGTRLTVL.